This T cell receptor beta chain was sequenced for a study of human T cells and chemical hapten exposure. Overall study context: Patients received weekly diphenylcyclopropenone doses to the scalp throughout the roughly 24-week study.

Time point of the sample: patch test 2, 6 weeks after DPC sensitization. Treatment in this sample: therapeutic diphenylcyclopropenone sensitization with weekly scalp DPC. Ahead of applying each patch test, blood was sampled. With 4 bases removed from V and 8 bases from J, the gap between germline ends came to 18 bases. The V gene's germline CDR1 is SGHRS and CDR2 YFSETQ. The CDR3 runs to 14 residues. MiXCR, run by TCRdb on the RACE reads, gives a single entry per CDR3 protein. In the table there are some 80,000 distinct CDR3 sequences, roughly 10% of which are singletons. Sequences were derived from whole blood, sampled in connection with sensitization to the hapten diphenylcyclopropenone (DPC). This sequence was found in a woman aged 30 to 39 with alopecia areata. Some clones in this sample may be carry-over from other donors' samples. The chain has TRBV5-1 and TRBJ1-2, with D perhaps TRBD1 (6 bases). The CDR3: CASSPLTGGEGYTF. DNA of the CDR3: TGCGCCAGCAGCCCGCTGACAGGCGGCGAAGGCTACACCTTC.